This TCR beta chain was found in a study of T cell changes during pregnancy in multiple sclerosis. The CDR3 is 13 residues long. Germline V gene sequence: CDR1 SQVTM, CDR2 ANQGSEA. The V gene end was trimmed by 7 bases and the J gene end by 3 bases; junction bases not matched to a gene: 5. Clones were sequenced by immunoSEQ multiplex PCR, and TCRdb holds only the in-frame ones, with some missing. The repertoire has 64,000 or so clones, approximately 90% of them found once; the top ten carry 2.3%. The source is a female donor with multiple sclerosis, enrolled in a pregnancy study. The rearrangement uses TRBV29-1 and TRBJ2-7; 11 bases are a match to TRBD2. This sample comprised peripheral blood, obtained in the first trimester of pregnancy. The CDR3 bases are TGCAGCGCTCGACTAGCGGGAATCTACGAGCAGTACTTC. Its protein is CSARLAGIYEQYF.